Shown below are 22 T cell receptor beta chains from a single sample sequenced in a study of T cells after yellow fever vaccination. Each CDR3 protein gets one entry after TCRdb re-called the 5' RACE reads with MiXCR. The sample records hundreds of thousands of distinct CDR3 sequences, 10% to 15% being singletons. Sequencing used PBMCs, obtained on the day of the yellow fever booster vaccination. The receptor set was obtained from a man in his thirties or forties who received the YFV17D yellow fever vaccine.

This chain uses TRBV12-5 with TRBJ1-4; D is possibly TRBD1 (6 bases). Trimming took 7 bases from V and 10 from J, leaving 19 bases between them. The CDR3 consists of 14 residues. Germline V gene sequence: CDR1 LGHNT, CDR2 FRNRAP. The CDR3 protein is CASAASLDRGKLFF. The CDR3 coding sequence is TGTGCTAGTGCCGCGTCCCTGGACAGAGGAAAACTGTTTTTT. The whole variable domain, filled in from reference TRBV12-5 and TRBJ1-4, reads DARVTQTPRHKVTEMGQEVTMRCQPILGHNTVFWYRQTMMQGLELLAYFRNRAPLDDSGMPKDRFSAEMPDATLATLKIQPSEPRDSAVYFCASAASLDRGKLFFGSGTQLSVL.

This clonotype occurred a few times. J is TRBJ2-1 and V is TRBV7-8, with D possibly being TRBD1 (6 bases). The germline gives CDR1 SGHVS, CDR2 FQNEAQ. Trimming removed 5 bases from V and 7 bases from J, with 12 bases in between. CDR3 length equals 13 residues. The CDR3 here is CASSPYRENEQFF. The CDR3 DNA sequence: TGTGCCAGCAGCCCTTACAGGGAGAATGAGCAGTTCTTC.

In this sample, this clonotype turned up many times. V gene TRBV5-1 combines with J gene TRBJ2-7; D gene uncertain. In germline, CDR1 is SGHRS, CDR2 YFSETQ. This CDR3 comprises 11 residues. Trimming took 2 bases from V and 7 from J, leaving 7 bases between them. The chain's CDR3 is CASSLEREQYF. CDR3 nucleotides: TGCGCCAGCAGCTTAGAAAGGGAGCAGTACTTC.

V and J are TRBV4-3 and TRBJ2-2; D uncertain. V lost 0 bases and J 3 bases, leaving 8 bases between the germline ends. Germline V gene lookup returns CDR1 LGHNA and CDR2 YSLEER. The CDR3 loop spans 15 amino acids. The CDR3 DNA is TGCGCCAGCAGCCAAGATAACATCGACACCGGGGAGCTGTTTTTT. Protein: CASSQDNIDTGELFF.

This clonotype appeared a few times. This rearrangement joins TRBV10-3 to TRBJ2-1, with 13 bases aligning to TRBD2. CDR3 length: 18 amino acids. Germline assignment: CDR1 ENHRY and CDR2 SYGVKD. V shed 10 bases and J 0 bases; nucleotides not matched to a gene: 12. The CDR3 region is CATLPGTSGKSSYNEQFF. For the CDR3, the DNA is TGTGCCACCCTGCCCGGGACTAGCGGGAAGAGCTCCTACAATGAGCAGTTCTTC.

This clonotype was picked up a small number of times. The CDR3 nucleotides read TGTGCCAGCAGTCGAGGTAGCGGGAGGGCCGGAAAAGATACGCAGTATTTT. Translation: CASSRGSGRAGKDTQYF. The rearrangement joins TRBV6-1 to TRBJ2-3, with 11 bases lining up with TRBD2. J lost 5 bases, V lost 5 bases, and 12 bases had no gene match. The V gene's germline CDR1 is MNHNS and CDR2 SASEGT. This CDR3 spans 17 amino acids.

The rearrangement links TRBV20-1 to TRBJ1-4; D is ambiguous. Germline CDR1 and CDR2: DFQATT and SNEGSKA (reference sequence). V was trimmed by 8 bases and J by 7 bases, leaving 17 bases between them. The CDR3 is made up of 13 amino acids. The DNA of the CDR3 is TGCAGTCCGCGGGTGGAGTTGGGTGAAAAACTGTTTTTT. Amino acid sequence: CSPRVELGEKLFF.

This clonotype was observed many times. The chain has TRBV7-9 and TRBJ2-3; TRBD2 matches at 7 bases. Trimming removed 5 bases from V and 7 bases from J; junction bases left unmatched: 12. The CDR3 runs 15 residues. Germline lookup yields CDR1 SEHNR and CDR2 FQNEAQ (reference sequence). This CDR3 reads CASSVSSGGGNTQYF. The CDR3 DNA sequence: TGTGCCAGCAGCGTTTCTAGCGGAGGAGGGAATACGCAGTATTTT.

This clonotype turned up a few times. The V call is TRBV24-1, the J call TRBJ2-1; D gene unclear. Germline CDR1 KGHDR, CDR2 SFDVKD. Trimming took 4 bases from V and 5 from J, leaving 14 bases between them. This CDR3 region has 15 residues. The CDR3 loop reads CATSEGTLGHNEQFF. The CDR3 DNA reads TGTGCCACCAGTGAGGGAACCCTGGGCCACAATGAGCAGTTCTTC.

This clonotype was counted at least ten times. V gene TRBV20-1 combines with J gene TRBJ2-7; 8 nucleotides line up with TRBD1. The CDR3 loop spans 13 amino acids. Germline V CDR1 and CDR2: DFQATT, SNEGSKA (reference sequence). CDR3 nucleotides: TGCAGCACCTGGACAGGGCTTGCGGACGAGCAGTACTTC. This encodes CSTWTGLADEQYF.

This clonotype was observed a handful of times. This chain links TRBV30 with TRBJ2-3; TRBD2 aligns across 8 bases. CDR1 and CDR2 from the germline V gene are GTSNPN and SVGIG (reference sequence). Germline trimming cut 4 bases from V and 5 bases from J; bases unmatched to any gene: 11. CDR3 length: 15 amino acids. CDR3 DNA: TGTGCCTGGATATCCGGCGGGAGGATTATAGATACGCAGTATTTT. Protein sequence: CAWISGGRIIDTQYF.

This clonotype turned up a few times. J is TRBJ2-5 and V is TRBV7-2; possibly TRBD2 for D (6 bases). Germline assignment: CDR1 SGHTA and CDR2 FQGNSA. CDR3 length: 14 residues. V lost 3 bases and J lost 3, with 11 bases in between. The DNA of the CDR3 is TGTGCCAGCAGCTTGACGGGAGTGGAAGAGACCCAGTACTTC. It codes for CASSLTGVEETQYF.

The genes are TRBV7-2 and TRBJ2-2; TRBD1 matches at 7 bases. Germline V gives CDR1 SGHTA, CDR2 FQGNSA. The V and J ends lost 5 bases and 7 bases, in that order; junction bases with no gene match: 7. This CDR3 comprises 14 residues. The CDR3 protein is CASSPRQGIGELFF. The CDR3, as DNA: TGTGCCAGCAGCCCCCGACAGGGAATCGGGGAGCTGTTTTTT.

This clonotype was seen only a few times. The gene calls are TRBV4-3 and TRBJ2-1; the D gene could be TRBD1 or TRBD2 (5 bases each). The CDR3 sequence is 18 residues long. V lost 1 base, J lost 0 bases, and 16 bases lay in between. Germline V CDR1 and CDR2: LGHNA, YSLEER. Here the CDR3 DNA reads TGCGCCAGCAGCCAAGGAGTGGGGGTTGTAAGCTCCTACAATGAGCAGTTCTTC. Residues: CASSQGVGVVSSYNEQFF.

This CDR3 is CSARRSFNTGELFF. The CDR3 DNA reads TGCAGTGCTAGGCGGAGCTTCAACACCGGGGAGCTGTTTTTT. The J gene is TRBJ2-2, the V gene TRBV20-1; no clear D. CDR1 and CDR2 from the germline V gene are DFQATT and SNEGSKA (reference sequence). The CDR3 totals 14 residues. V was shortened by 3 bases and J by 2 bases, with 10 bases between the two germline ends.

This clonotype has just a few counts. The chain has TRBV29-1 and TRBJ2-2, with 10 bases fitting TRBD1. This CDR3 is 15 amino acids long. CDR1 SQVTM and CDR2 ANQGSEA come from the germline V gene. Germline trimming cut 6 bases from V and 5 bases from J; bases unmatched to any gene: 9. CDR3 loop: CSVTSGTGVTGELFF. In DNA, the CDR3 is TGCAGCGTAACTTCCGGGACAGGGGTTACCGGGGAGCTGTTTTTT.

The J gene is TRBJ2-7, the V gene TRBV7-2; the match to TRBD2 covers 7 bases. The germline V gene has CDR1 SGHTA and CDR2 FQGNSA. CDR3 size: 14 residues. Trimming cost V 5 bases and J 7 bases; bases outside gene matches: 11. The CDR3 is CASSPGGLGWEQYF. CDR3 nucleotides: TGTGCCAGCAGCCCAGGAGGACTAGGGTGGGAGCAGTACTTC.

This clonotype was picked up a small number of times. The chain recombines TRBV20-1 with TRBJ1-1; D is possibly TRBD1 (5 bases). This CDR3 contains 12 residues. Trimming removed 7 bases from V and 6 bases from J, with 15 bases in between. CDR1 DFQATT and CDR2 SNEGSKA come from the germline V gene (reference sequence). CDR3 protein: CSGWPGGAEAFF. The CDR3 DNA sequence: TGCAGTGGGTGGCCGGGGGGGGCTGAAGCTTTCTTT.

This clonotype was observed a handful of times. The V and J genes are TRBV6-2 or TRBV6-3 and TRBJ2-1; 10 bases align to TRBD2. Looked up from germline, CDR1 is MNHEY and CDR2 is SVGEGT. V dropped 4 bases and J dropped 7; count of bases not matched to a gene: 13. The CDR3 runs to 17 residues. CDR3 in DNA: TGTGCCAGCAGTTTCCGGACTAGCGGATACGGGAAAAATGAGCAGTTCTTC. Its protein product is CASSFRTSGYGKNEQFF.

In this sample, this clonotype turned up a few times. The chain employs TRBV7-6 and TRBJ2-1, with 9 bases aligning to TRBD2. CDR1 and CDR2 from the germline V gene are SGHVS and FNYEAQ. V lost 2 bases and J lost 8; bases outside the gene matches: 13. The CDR3 is made up of 17 amino acids. CDR3 in DNA: TGTGCCAGCAGCTTACGTTCTATAGCGGGAGCCCCCGATGAGCAGTTCTTC. Its protein is CASSLRSIAGAPDEQFF. Combining the CDR3 with reference TRBV7-6 and TRBJ2-1 gives the whole variable domain GAGVSQSPRYKVTKRGQDVALRCDPISGHVSLYWYRQALGQGPEFLTYFNYEAQQDKSGLPNDRFSAERPEGSISTLTIQRTEQRDSAMYRCASSLRSIAGAPDEQFFGPGTRLTVL.

This clonotype has only a few counts. The chain has TRBV7-9 and TRBJ2-7; TRBD1 matches 8 bases. Trimming took 7 bases from V and 6 from J; bases not matched to a gene: 8. CDR1 and CDR2 from the germline V gene are SEHNR and FQNEAQ (reference sequence). This CDR3 spans 13 amino acids. CDR3 residues: CASTKSTGGEQYF. In nucleotides, the CDR3 is TGTGCCAGCACCAAATCCACAGGGGGCGAGCAGTACTTC.

The table lists this clonotype with many counts. The gene calls are TRBV10-3 and TRBJ2-5; TRBD1 matches at 9 bases. Trimming cost V 6 bases and J 5 bases; bases outside gene matches: 10. Germline V gives CDR1 ENHRY, CDR2 SYGVKD. The CDR3 loop spans 15 amino acids. The chain's CDR3 is CAISKGQGAKETQYF. CDR3 nucleotide sequence: TGTGCCATCAGCAAGGGACAGGGTGCGAAGGAGACCCAGTACTTC.